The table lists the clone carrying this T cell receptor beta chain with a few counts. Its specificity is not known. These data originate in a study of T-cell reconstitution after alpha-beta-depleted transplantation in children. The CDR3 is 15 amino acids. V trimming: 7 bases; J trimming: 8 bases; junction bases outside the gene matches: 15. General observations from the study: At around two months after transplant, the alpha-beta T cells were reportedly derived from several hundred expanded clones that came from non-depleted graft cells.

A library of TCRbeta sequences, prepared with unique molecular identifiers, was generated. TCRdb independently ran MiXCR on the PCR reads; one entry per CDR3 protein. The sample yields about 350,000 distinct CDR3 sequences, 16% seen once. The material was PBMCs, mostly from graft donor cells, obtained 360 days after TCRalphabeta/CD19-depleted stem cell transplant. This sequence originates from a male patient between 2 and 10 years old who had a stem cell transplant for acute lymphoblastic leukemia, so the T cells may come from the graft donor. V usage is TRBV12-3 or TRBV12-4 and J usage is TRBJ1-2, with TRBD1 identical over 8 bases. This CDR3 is CASTLTGEGSGGYTF. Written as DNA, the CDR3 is TGTGCCAGCACCTTGACAGGGGAGGGTTCAGGCGGCTACACCTTC.